This is a list of T cell receptor beta chains from one sample in a study of CD8+ T cells in alopecia areata. Method: immunoSEQ multiplex PCR; TCRdb's copy keeps in-frame clones and lacks some. This sample carries under 150,000 clones, approximately 65% of them seen once, and the ten largest clones take approximately 34%. The sample was CD8+ T cells sorted from blood. The receptor source for this set is a human donor in good health. Each CDR3 is given with its conserved first and last residue. D genes are given only for firm matches. The size entry is marked missing in some rows and otherwise reads once, few, many or a size class.

D gene	clone size	J gene	V gene	CDR3 protein	CDR3 DNA
-	few	TRBJ1-1	TRBV5-4	CASSATVNTEAFF	TGTGCCAGCAGCGCGACAGTGAACACTGAAGCTTTCTTT
TRBD2	-	TRBJ2-1	TRBV9	CASSVGGSTDEQFF	TGTGCCAGCAGCGTGGGCGGGAGTACGGATGAGCAGTTCTTC
-	-	TRBJ2-7	TRBV27	CASSLSDGTPVWEQYF	TGTGCCAGCAGTTTATCGGATGGGACTCCCGTCTGGGAGCAGTACTTC
-	few	TRBJ2-5	TRBV28	CASSLRETQYF	TGTGCCAGCAGTTTGAGGGAGACCCAGTACTTC
-	-	TRBJ2-1	TRBV6-6	CASEGPGSSYNEQFF	TGTGCCAGCGAGGGGCCGGGAAGCTCCTACAATGAGCAGTTCTTC
-	-	TRBJ2-7	TRBV29-1	CSVTTGTHYEQYF	TGCAGCGTAACTACCGGGACACACTACGAGCAGTACTTC
TRBD2	few	TRBJ2-5	TRBV11-2	CASSSTLAVYQETQYF	TGTGCCAGCAGCTCCACACTAGCGGTTTACCAAGAGACCCAGTACTTC
-	-	TRBJ2-7	TRBV9	CASSVDPQGYEQYF	TGTGCCAGCAGCGTTGACCCGCAAGGCTACGAGCAGTACTTC
-	few	TRBJ1-1	TRBV19	CASGNMNTEAFF	TGTGCCAGCGGGAATATGAACACTGAAGCTTTCTTT
-	-	TRBJ2-5	TRBV7-2	CASSPPTVLAGQETQYF	TGTGCCAGCAGCCCCCCTACCGTACTAGCTGGTCAAGAGACCCAGTACTTC
TRBD2	-	TRBJ2-7	TRBV12-5	CASAWEGSEQYF	TGTGCTAGTGCCTGGGAGGGTAGCGAGCAGTACTTC
-	-	TRBJ2-2	TRBV27	CASSLTGPGELFF	TGTGCCAGCAGTTTAACAGGGCCCGGGGAGCTGTTTTTT
-	once	TRBJ2-7	TRBV9	CASSVDTGSYEQYF	TGTGCCAGCAGCGTTGATACAGGCTCCTACGAGCAGTACTTC
-	-	TRBJ2-5	TRBV7-9	CASSLVTDGQETQYF	TGTGCCAGCAGCTTAGTAACGGACGGCCAAGAGACCCAGTACTTC
TRBD2	-	TRBJ2-1	TRBV7-8	CASRNNGGRSDEQFF	TGTGCCAGCAGAAATAATGGCGGGAGAAGCGATGAGCAGTTCTTC
-	once	TRBJ2-1	TRBV7-9	CASSLVSQGRSEQFF	TGTGCCAGCAGCTTAGTCAGCCAAGGTCGTAGTGAGCAGTTCTTC
TRBD2	few	TRBJ2-7	TRBV9	CASSVVGTSGYEQYF	TGTGCCAGCAGCGTAGTGGGGACTAGCGGCTACGAGCAGTACTTC
TRBD2	-	TRBJ2-7	TRBV9	CASSQSGGYEQYF	TGTGCCAGCAGCCAGTCGGGGGGGTACGAGCAGTACTTC
-	-	TRBJ2-3	TRBV10-2	CASSIAKGNEQYF	TGCGCCAGCAGTATTGCTAAAGGGAATGAGCAGTATTTT
-	-	TRBJ1-1	TRBV7-2	CASSFDMNTEAFF	TGTGCCAGCAGCTTCGATATGAACACTGAAGCTTTCTTT
-	few	TRBJ2-6	TRBV4-1	CASSQETVGANVLTF	TGCGCCAGCAGCCAAGAAACAGTTGGGGCCAACGTCCTGACTTTC
-	few	TRBJ2-1	TRBV5-4	CASRWMGFDEQFF	TGTGCCAGCAGATGGATGGGGTTCGATGAGCAGTTCTTC
-	few	TRBJ1-2	TRBV27	CASSLVAGVSDGYTF	TGTGCCAGCAGTTTAGTTGCGGGCGTATCCGATGGCTACACCTTC
-	-	TRBJ2-5	TRBV5-1	CASSPDGLKETQYF	TGCGCCAGCAGCCCGGATGGCCTCAAAGAGACCCAGTACTTC
-	-	TRBJ2-7	TRBV11-2	CASSYGTYYEQYF	TGTGCCAGCAGCTATGGGACATACTACGAGCAGTACTTC
-	-	TRBJ2-7	TRBV27	CASSLGVQDEQYF	TGTGCCAGCAGTTTAGGCGTTCAAGACGAGCAGTACTTC
TRBD1	-	TRBJ1-1	TRBV14	CASSQRTGVNTEAFF	TGTGCCAGCAGCCAACGGACAGGTGTGAACACTGAAGCTTTCTTT
-	-	TRBJ1-2	TRBV4-1	CASSQGFSGINYGYTF	TGCGCCAGCAGCCAGGGTTTCTCGGGCATTAACTATGGCTACACCTTC